This entry is about one TCR beta chain. The authors ran the assay at deep level. Sorted subsets were amplified in replicate PCRs using 200 to 250 ng DNA, approximately 30,000 T cell genomes. Sequencing used immunoSEQ multiplex PCR; TCRdb keeps in-frame clones, though not all of them. The sample has roughly 720,000 clones, roughly 87% seen once. Healthy HIV-negative adults with no recent acute infections or vaccinations were recruited as donors. All the donors were Caucasian adults who lived in Nashville, Tennessee. V dropped 5 bases and J dropped 0; count of bases not matched to a gene: 13. Per germline, CDR1 SGHAT and CDR2 FQNNGV. The CDR3 contains 17 residues. This sample is drawn from a study of shared clonotypes between healthy human individuals.

The chain has TRBV11-2 and TRBJ2-7; 7 nucleotides match TRBD1. This receptor was identified in a man younger than 35 in good health. Some clones in this sample may be carry-over from other donors' samples. Specimen: memory CD8+ T cells from PBMCs. Subset: CD45RO+ cells pooled with CCR7-negative TemRA cells. The CDR3 DNA sequence: TGTGCCAGCAGCCTACTCAGTGGGACAGAGGCCTCCTACGAGCAGTACTTC. This translates into CASSLLSGTEASYEQYF. The entire variable domain, with the rest obtained from reference TRBV11-2 and TRBJ2-7, is as follows: EAGVAQSPRYKIIEKRQSVAFWCNPISGHATLYWYQQILGQGPKLLIQFQNNGVVDDSQLPKDRFSAERLKGVDSTLKIQPAKLEDSAVYLCASSLLSGTEASYEQYFGPGTRLTVT.